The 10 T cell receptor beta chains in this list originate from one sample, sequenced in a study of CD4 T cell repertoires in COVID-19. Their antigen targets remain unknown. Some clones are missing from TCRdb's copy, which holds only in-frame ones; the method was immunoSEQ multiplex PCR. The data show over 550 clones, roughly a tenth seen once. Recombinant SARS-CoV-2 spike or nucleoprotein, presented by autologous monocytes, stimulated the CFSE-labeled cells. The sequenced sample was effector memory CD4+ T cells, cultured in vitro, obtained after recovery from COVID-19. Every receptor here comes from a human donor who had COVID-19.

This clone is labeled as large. This chain's CDR3 is CASSSQGFNTIYF. DNA for the CDR3: TGTGCCAGCAGTTCACAGGGATTTAACACCATATATTTT. The chain recombines TRBV12-3 or TRBV12-4 with TRBJ1-3; tentative D call: TRBD1 (6 bases). The CDR3 has 13 residues. The V gene lost 4 bases and the J gene lost 7 bases, with 11 bases spanning the gap.

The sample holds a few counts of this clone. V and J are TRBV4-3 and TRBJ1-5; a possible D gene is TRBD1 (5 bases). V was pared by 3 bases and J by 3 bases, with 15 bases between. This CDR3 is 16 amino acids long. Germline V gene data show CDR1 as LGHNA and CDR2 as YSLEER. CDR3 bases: TGCGCCAGCAGCCACCCGGGACGAGGATACAATCAGCCCCAGCATTTT. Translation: CASSHPGRGYNQPQHF.

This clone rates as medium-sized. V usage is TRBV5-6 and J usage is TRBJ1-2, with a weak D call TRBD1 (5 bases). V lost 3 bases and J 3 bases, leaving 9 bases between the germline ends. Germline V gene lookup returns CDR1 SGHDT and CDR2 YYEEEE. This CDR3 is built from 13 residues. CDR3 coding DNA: TGTGCCAGCAGCTCGGGACGGTACTATGGCTACACCTTC. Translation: CASSSGRYYGYTF.

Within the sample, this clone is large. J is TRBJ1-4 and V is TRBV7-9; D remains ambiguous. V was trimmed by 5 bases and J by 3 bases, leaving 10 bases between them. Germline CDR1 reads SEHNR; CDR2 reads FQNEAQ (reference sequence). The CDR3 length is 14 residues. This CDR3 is CASSSSRANEKLFF. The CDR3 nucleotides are TGTGCCAGCAGCAGTAGCCGGGCTAATGAAAAACTGTTTTTT.

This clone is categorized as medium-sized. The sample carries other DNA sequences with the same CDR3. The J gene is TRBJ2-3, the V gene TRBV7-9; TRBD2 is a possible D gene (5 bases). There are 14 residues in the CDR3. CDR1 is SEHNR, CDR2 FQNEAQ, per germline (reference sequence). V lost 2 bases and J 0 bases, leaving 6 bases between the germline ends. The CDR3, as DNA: TGTGCCAGCAGCTTAAGAGGGAGCACAGATACGCAGTATTTT. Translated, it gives CASSLRGSTDTQYF.

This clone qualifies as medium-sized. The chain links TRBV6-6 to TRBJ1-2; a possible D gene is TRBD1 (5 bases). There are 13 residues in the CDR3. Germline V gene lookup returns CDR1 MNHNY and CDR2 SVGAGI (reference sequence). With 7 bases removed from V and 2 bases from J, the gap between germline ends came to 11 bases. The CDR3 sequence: CASNGRENYGYTF. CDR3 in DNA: TGTGCCAGCAATGGCAGGGAAAACTATGGCTACACCTTC.

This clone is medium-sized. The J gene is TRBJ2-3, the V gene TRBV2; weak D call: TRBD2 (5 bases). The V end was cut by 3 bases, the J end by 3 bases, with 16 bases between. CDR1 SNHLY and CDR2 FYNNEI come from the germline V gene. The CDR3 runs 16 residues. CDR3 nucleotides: TGTGCCAGCAGTGATACGGGGTTACCTTCTACAGATACGCAGTATTTT. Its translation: CASSDTGLPSTDTQYF.

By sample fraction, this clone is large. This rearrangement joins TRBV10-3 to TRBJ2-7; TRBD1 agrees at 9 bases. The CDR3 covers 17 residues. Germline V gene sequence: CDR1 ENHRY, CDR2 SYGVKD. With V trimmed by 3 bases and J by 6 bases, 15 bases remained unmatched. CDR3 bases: TGTGCCATCAGTGATTTGGCCGGGACAGGGAAGGGGGCCGAGCAGTACTTC. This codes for CAISDLAGTGKGAEQYF.

DNA of the CDR3: TGTGCCAGCAGCCAAGGTCGTTGGACTAGCGGGAGCTACGAGCAGTACGTC. Amino acids: CASSQGRWTSGSYEQYV. V gene TRBV7-7 combines with J gene TRBJ2-7; 13 nucleotides line up with TRBD2. Germline CDR1 and CDR2: SSHAT and FNYEAQ (reference sequence). Unmatched junction bases numbered 10, after V lost 5 bases and J lost 3 bases. The CDR3 consists of 17 residues.

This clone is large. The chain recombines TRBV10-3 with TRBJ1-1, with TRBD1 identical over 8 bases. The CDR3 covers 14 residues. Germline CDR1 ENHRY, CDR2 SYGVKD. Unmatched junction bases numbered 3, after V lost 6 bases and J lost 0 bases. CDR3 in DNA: TGTGCCATCAGCCGACAGGGGATGAACACTGAAGCTTTCTTT. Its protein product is CAISRQGMNTEAFF.